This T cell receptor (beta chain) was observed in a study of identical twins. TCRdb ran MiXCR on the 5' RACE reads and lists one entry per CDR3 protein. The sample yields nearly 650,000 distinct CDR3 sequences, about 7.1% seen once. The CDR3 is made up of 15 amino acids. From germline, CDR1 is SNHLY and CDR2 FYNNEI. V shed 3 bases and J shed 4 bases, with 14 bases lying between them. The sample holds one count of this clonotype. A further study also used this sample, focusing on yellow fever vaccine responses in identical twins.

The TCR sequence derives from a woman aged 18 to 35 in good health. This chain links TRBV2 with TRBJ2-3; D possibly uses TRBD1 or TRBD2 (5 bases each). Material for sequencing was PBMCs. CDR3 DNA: TGTGCCAGCAGTGAGAGGGGCTGGTCTCCAGATACGCAGTATTTT. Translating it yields CASSERGWSPDTQYF.